Each of the 27 T cell receptor beta chains below was sequenced from the same sample in a study of vaccination and CD4 T cells after COVID-19. These receptors' targets are unknown. Treatment indicated: approximately 10-day PBMC culture with coronavirus spike peptide pools or control peptides (ViraFEST assay). Researchers used the Oncomine TCR Beta short-read assay to sequence DNA from cultured CD4+ T cells. TCRdb used MiXCR to reprocess the PCR reads, holding one entry per CDR3 protein. The sample consists of fewer than 20,000 distinct CDR3 sequences, approximately 53% of them appearing once. Sample: CD4+ T cells from blood, cultured in vitro. These receptor sequences come from a human donor who had recovered from COVID-19.

The chain joins TRBV7-9 to TRBJ2-1; D not certain. Trimming took off 5 bases at V and 2 bases at J, with 1 base between the two ends. Germline CDR1 reads SEHNR; CDR2 reads FQNEAQ (reference sequence). This CDR3 comprises 11 residues. This CDR3 reads CASSPYNEQFF. In DNA, the CDR3 is TGTGCCAGCAGCCCCTACAATGAGCAGTTCTTC.

This clonotype has a handful of counts. The J gene is TRBJ1-1, the V gene TRBV10-2; weak D call: TRBD1 (5 bases). The CDR3 runs 12 residues. The germline V and J ends were trimmed by 9 bases and 1 base, with 9 bases remaining between them. Germline V gene sequence: CDR1 WSHSY, CDR2 SAAADI. The CDR3 DNA reads TGCGCCAGTAGCAGGGCGAACACTGAAGCTTTCTTT. It codes for CASSRANTEAFF.

The chain joins TRBV6-1 to TRBJ1-2; possibly TRBD1 for D (6 bases). This CDR3 is 12 amino acids long. Germline-derived CDR1 and CDR2 are MNHNS and SASEGT. V shed 11 bases and J shed 6 bases, with 16 bases lying between them. This CDR3 reads CAAKDSSHGYTF. CDR3 DNA sequence: TGTGCCGCCAAGGACAGCTCTCATGGCTACACCTTC.

This chain links TRBV28 with TRBJ2-1; possibly TRBD1 for D (6 bases). The V end lost 8 bases, the J end lost 9 bases, and 17 bases lay between the germline ends. CDR1 is MDHEN and CDR2 is SYDVKM in the germline V gene. This CDR3 spans 13 amino acids. CDR3 bases: TGTGCCAGCGCTCTGGACAGTTTTGGTGAGCAGTTCTTC. This sequence encodes CASALDSFGEQFF.

This clonotype appeared once. This chain joins TRBV7-9 and TRBJ2-1; D perhaps matches TRBD1 (5 bases). CDR3 length equals 13 residues. The ends were cut back, 2 bases at V and 7 bases at J, with 9 bases in the middle. Germline CDR1 is SEHNR and CDR2 is FQNEAQ (reference sequence). CDR3 sequence reads: CASSLRGPNEQFF. The CDR3 bases are TGTGCCAGCAGCTTAAGGGGTCCTAATGAGCAGTTCTTC. The full variable domain, with the rest looked up from reference TRBV7-9 and TRBJ2-1, is DTGVSQNPRHKITKRGQNVTFRCDPISEHNRLYWYRQTLGQGPEFLTYFQNEAQLEKSRLLSDRFSAERPKGSFSTLEIQRTEQGDSAMYLCASSLRGPNEQFFGPGTRLTVL.

In its sample, this clonotype was seen a few times. V gene TRBV25-1 combines with J gene TRBJ2-1; 7 nucleotides match TRBD1. The CDR3 totals 15 residues. J gave up 1 base and V 2 bases, and 2 bases lay outside the gene matches. Germline assignment: CDR1 MGHDK and CDR2 SYGVNS. The CDR3 nucleotides are TGTGCCAGCAGTGAACTACAGGGGTCCTACAATGAGCAGTTCTTC. Translation: CASSELQGSYNEQFF.

The chain recombines TRBV19 with TRBJ2-7; a weak D match, TRBD1 (6 bases). From germline, CDR1 is LNHDA and CDR2 SQIVND (reference sequence). The CDR3 runs 12 residues. Trimming left V 6 bases short and J 1 base short, with 7 bases between. The DNA for the CDR3 is TGTGCCAGTAGACAGGGATCCTACGAGCAGTACTTC. Its protein is CASRQGSYEQYF.

V usage is TRBV6-1 and J usage is TRBJ1-2; tentatively, D is TRBD1 (5 bases). The CDR3 loop spans 13 amino acids. V was shortened by 6 bases and J by 8 bases, with 16 bases between the two germline ends. Germline assignment: CDR1 MNHNS and CDR2 SASEGT. CDR3 in DNA: TGTGCCAGCAGCCCCACAGGCATGGAGGGCTACACCTTC. Amino acid sequence: CASSPTGMEGYTF.

With regard to this clonotype: The junction and the germline gene differ at one end; a read error may be behind it. This chain connects TRBV20-1 to TRBJ2-1, with 10 bases that match TRBD2. The germline V gene has CDR1 DFQATT and CDR2 SNEGSKA (reference sequence). This CDR3 comprises 15 residues. CDR3 DNA sequence: TGCGGTGCTAGAGAAACTAGCGGGGCCTACAATGAGCAGTTCTTC. Its translation is CGARETSGAYNEQFF.

The chain joins TRBV7-8 to TRBJ1-2; 10 bases fit TRBD1. CDR3 size: 13 residues. V shed 5 bases and J 8 bases; nucleotides not matched to a gene: 5. Germline values: CDR1 SGHVS, CDR2 FQNEAQ. Here the CDR3 reads CASSTDRGRGYTF. CDR3 DNA sequence: TGTGCCAGCAGCACCGACAGGGGGCGAGGCTACACCTTC.

By share, this clonotype counts as medium-sized (0.01 to 0.1%). CDR3 nucleotide sequence: TGTGCCAGTAGTATTGATGTAGCGGGAGGAGCAGATACGCAGTATTTT. Its protein product is CASSIDVAGGADTQYF. The chain employs TRBV19 and TRBJ2-3; 10 bases are a match to TRBD2. Losses at the gene ends were 3 bases for V and 4 bases for J; bases not matched to a gene: 7. Germline V gene sequence: CDR1 LNHDA, CDR2 SQIVND (reference sequence). CDR3 length: 16 residues.

This chain joins TRBV7-2 and TRBJ1-2; 7 bases fit TRBD1. V lost 1 base to trimming and J lost 4 bases; unmatched junction nucleotides: 3. CDR1 SGHTA and CDR2 FQGNSA come from the germline V gene. The CDR3 has 14 amino acids. In DNA, the CDR3 is TGTGCCAGCAGCTTAGAGGAGGGGGCCTATGGCTACACCTTC. The encoded protein is CASSLEEGAYGYTF.

This clonotype was counted only a few times. V gene TRBV2 combines with J gene TRBJ2-5, with TRBD1 as a possible D gene (5 bases). V was pared by 5 bases and J by 5 bases, with 12 bases between. Germline CDR1 SNHLY, CDR2 FYNNEI. There are 13 residues in the CDR3. CDR3 residues: CASSNQGTETQYF. In nucleotides, the CDR3 is TGTGCCAGCAGTAACCAGGGTACGGAGACCCAGTACTTC. Based on the CDR3 plus reference TRBV2 and TRBJ2-5, the full variable domain is EPEVTQTPSHQVTQMGQEVILRCVPISNHLYFYWYRQILGQKVEFLVSFYNNEISEKSEIFDDQFSVERPDGSNFTLKIRSTKLEDSAMYFCASSNQGTETQYFGPGTRLLVL.

This clonotype has just a few counts. V is TRBV12-3 or TRBV12-4 and J is TRBJ2-3, with D tentatively TRBD1 (5 bases). Trimming removed 1 base from V and 6 bases from J, with 11 bases in between. This CDR3 region has 14 residues. The CDR3 DNA follows: TGTGCCAGCAGTTTAGGCAGGGCTGAGGATACGCAGTATTTT. Protein: CASSLGRAEDTQYF.

The rearrangement uses TRBV24-1 and TRBJ2-1, with 7 bases that match TRBD2. The CDR3 length is 18 residues. In germline, CDR1 is KGHDR, CDR2 SFDVKD. The J segment lost 0 bases and the V segment lost 9 bases, leaving 16 bases of the junction unmatched. Here the CDR3 DNA reads TGTGCCACCGGACTAGTGGGCCGCACGACGAGCTCCTACAATGAGCAGTTCTTC. This gives the protein CATGLVGRTTSSYNEQFF.

This clonotype turned up a few times. The V gene is TRBV20-1, the J gene TRBJ2-7, with 14 bases that match TRBD2. This CDR3 has 18 residues. CDR1 is DFQATT and CDR2 is SNEGSKA in the germline V gene (reference sequence). J gave up 0 bases and V 6 bases, and 13 bases lay outside the gene matches. CDR3 amino acids: CSAATGTSGRGGSYEQYF. CDR3 nucleotides: TGCAGTGCCGCTACTGGGACTAGCGGGAGAGGAGGCTCCTACGAGCAGTACTTC.

This clonotype appeared once. V usage is TRBV19 and J usage is TRBJ1-1, with D unresolved. The ends were cut back, 4 bases at V and 0 bases at J, with 9 bases in the middle. Germline assignment: CDR1 LNHDA and CDR2 SQIVND (reference sequence). CDR3 length: 14 amino acids. CDR3 residues: CASSTHSVNTEAFF. For the CDR3, the DNA is TGTGCCAGTAGTACCCACTCAGTGAACACTGAAGCTTTCTTT.

The rearrangement joins TRBV28 to TRBJ1-5; D not certain. Trimming shortened V by 6 bases and J by 4 bases, and 10 bases separated the two germline ends. Per the germline V gene, CDR1 is MDHEN and CDR2 is SYDVKM. The CDR3 loop spans 13 amino acids. As DNA, the CDR3 is TGTGCCAGCAGACGGACGGGGAATCAGCCCCAGCATTTT. This sequence encodes CASRRTGNQPQHF.

This clonotype was found a few times. The rearrangement uses TRBV29-1 and TRBJ2-1, with D perhaps matching TRBD2 (5 bases). V was cut by 5 bases and J by 0 bases, with 20 bases left in between. This CDR3 has 17 amino acids. CDR1 is SQVTM and CDR2 is ANQGSEA in the germline V gene. In DNA, the CDR3 is TGCAGCGTTCCCACTTGGACGGACTTTAGCTCCTACAATGAGCAGTTCTTC. Translated, it gives CSVPTWTDFSSYNEQFF.

The CDR3 protein is CASSLDNEQFF. The CDR3 DNA sequence: TGTGCCAGCAGCCTCGACAATGAGCAGTTCTTC. The chain employs TRBV7-9 and TRBJ2-1; D is undetermined. Trimming removed 5 bases at V and 5 bases at J, with 4 bases between. CDR3 length: 11 amino acids. Germline CDR1 is SEHNR and CDR2 is FQNEAQ (reference sequence).

This clonotype was observed a few times. The chain carries TRBV5-1 and TRBJ1-5, with a weak D call TRBD1 (6 bases). Germline V gene sequence: CDR1 SGHRS, CDR2 YFSETQ. With 1 base removed from V and 5 bases from J, the gap between germline ends came to 13 bases. The CDR3 spans 15 residues. The CDR3 region is CASSLMGGGDQPQHF. For the CDR3, the DNA is TGCGCCAGCAGCTTGATGGGGGGCGGCGATCAGCCCCAGCATTTT.

The genes are TRBV12-3 or TRBV12-4 and TRBJ1-5, with D possibly matching TRBD1 (6 bases). This CDR3 has 15 amino acids. The V end lost 5 bases, the J end lost 2 bases, and 13 bases lay between the germline ends. This chain's CDR3 is CASSPRGGGNQPQHF. The CDR3 region has the DNA TGTGCCAGCAGTCCCCGAGGGGGGGGCAATCAGCCCCAGCATTTT.

Only a few counts were recorded for this clonotype. This chain connects TRBV7-2 to TRBJ1-2; D possibly corresponds to TRBD1 (5 bases). The CDR3 extends over 14 amino acids. Trimming took off 5 bases at V and 5 bases at J, with 15 bases between the two ends. Germline values: CDR1 SGHTA, CDR2 FQGNSA. CDR3 DNA sequence: TGTGCCAGCAGCCCGCCGTCCAGGGCTTATGGCTACACCTTC. It encodes CASSPPSRAYGYTF.

This clonotype was seen only a few times. The V and J genes are TRBV28 and TRBJ1-2; a possible D gene is TRBD1 (5 bases). This CDR3 has 15 amino acids. Germline values: CDR1 MDHEN, CDR2 SYDVKM. V was cut by 7 bases and J by 0 bases, with 15 bases left in between. The DNA for the CDR3 is TGTGCCAGCACGGGCCGAGGGGAGTCTAACTATGGCTACACCTTC. It encodes CASTGRGESNYGYTF.

This chain uses TRBV6-5 with TRBJ1-1, with D uncertain. Germline V CDR1 and CDR2: MNHEY, SVGAGI. Trimming took off 0 bases at V and 3 bases at J, with 5 bases between the two ends. This CDR3 is built from 13 residues. For the CDR3, the DNA is TGTGCCAGCAGTTACTCACAGTACACTGAAGCTTTCTTT. Its translation: CASSYSQYTEAFF.

The CDR3: CASKGANLLAKNIQYF. The CDR3 region has the DNA TGTGCCAGTAAGGGGGCGAATCTTCTAGCCAAAAACATTCAGTACTTC. The chain employs TRBV19 and TRBJ2-4, with 7 positions matching TRBD1. Unmatched junction bases numbered 9, after V lost 7 bases and J lost 0 bases. Germline V CDR1 and CDR2: LNHDA, SQIVND (reference sequence). CDR3 length equals 16 residues.

The table lists this clonotype with a few counts. This chain connects TRBV7-2 to TRBJ2-5; D remains ambiguous. Trimming left V 1 base short and J 2 bases short, with 8 bases between. The germline V gene encodes CDR1 SGHTA and CDR2 FQGNSA. The CDR3 spans 14 residues. In DNA form, the CDR3 reads TGTGCCAGCAGCTTAGGGGCAGAGCAAGAGACCCAGTACTTC. Encoded protein: CASSLGAEQETQYF.